These T cell receptor beta chains were read from a single sample in a study of T-cell memory formation after mild COVID-19. TCRdb independently ran MiXCR on the 5' RACE reads; one entry per CDR3 protein. The repertoire has about 57,000 distinct CDR3 sequences, 10% to 15% of them found once; the top ten carry 24%. Sequencing was done on a sample of PBMCs or a T cell subset sorted from them (not recorded which). The receptor source for this set is a man between 18 and 35 years old who had mild COVID-19 (a few samples of this study predate the infection). Cell type and time point are not known. Each CDR3 is given with its conserved first and last residue. A D gene is named only where the DNA matches it firmly. Not all rows give a size; the values are once, few, many and, for expanded clones, a class.

>TRBD2|TRBJ2-7|NA|TRBV6-5
CASRPGLAGNEQYF
TGTGCCAGCCGACCGGGACTAGCGGGGAACGAGCAGTACTTC
>NA|TRBJ1-2|few|TRBV27
CASSLFGSLGYTF
TGTGCCAGCAGTTTATTTGGCAGCCTGGGCTACACCTTC
>TRBD1|TRBJ1-5|NA|TRBV4-2
CASSQSSGTGNFDQPQHF
TGTGCCAGCAGCCAATCCTCCGGGACAGGGAACTTTGATCAGCCCCAGCATTTT
>NA|TRBJ2-2|many|TRBV11-2
CASSLAYQVSGELFF
TGTGCCAGCAGCTTAGCCTACCAGGTGTCCGGGGAGCTGTTTTTT
>NA|TRBJ2-7|NA|TRBV7-2
CASSPSPGVDEQYF
TGTGCCAGCAGCCCCTCCCCGGGTGTCGACGAGCAGTACTTC
>NA|TRBJ2-5|NA|TRBV29-1
CSVTQGRETQYF
TGCAGCGTTACACAGGGTCGGGAGACCCAGTACTTC
>NA|TRBJ1-5|many|TRBV6-6
CASSFPREGNQPQHF
TGTGCCAGCAGTTTCCCCAGGGAGGGCAATCAGCCCCAGCATTTT
>NA|TRBJ2-7|many|TRBV4-1
CASSPWGAPRGEQYF
TGCGCCAGCAGCCCCTGGGGGGCGCCGAGGGGCGAGCAGTACTTC
>TRBD1|TRBJ1-6|many|TRBV9
CASSHRGDSPLHF
TGTGCCAGCAGCCACAGGGGGGATTCACCCCTCCACTTT
>TRBD2|TRBJ2-1|NA|TRBV7-2
CASSADRLAGGREQFF
TGTGCCAGCAGCGCCGACCGACTAGCGGGGGGAAGGGAGCAGTTCTTC
>NA|TRBJ2-3|many|TRBV2
CASSERAGISTPSTDTQYF
TGTGCCAGCAGTGAACGGGCCGGGATCTCAACCCCTAGCACAGATACGCAGTATTTT
>TRBD1|TRBJ2-5|few|TRBV7-8
CASSLRLGTEETQYF
TGTGCCAGCAGCCTAAGGTTGGGGACAGAAGAGACCCAGTACTTC
>NA|TRBJ2-1|few|TRBV2
CASRASNEQFF
TGTGCCAGCAGGGCGAGCAATGAGCAGTTCTTC
>TRBD1|TRBJ1-1|NA|TRBV12-3/TRBV12-4
CASRRLQGNWAEAFF
TGTGCCAGCAGGCGTTTACAGGGGAATTGGGCTGAAGCTTTCTTT
>NA|TRBJ1-4|NA|TRBV18
CASSPGLNEKLFF
TGTGCCAGCTCACCGGGCCTCAATGAAAAACTGTTTTTT
>NA|TRBJ2-3|NA|TRBV3-1
CASSQVRGADTQYF
TGTGCCAGCAGCCAAGTACGAGGGGCGGATACGCAGTATTTT
>NA|TRBJ2-4|few|TRBV5-1
CASSPIRSFKNIQYF
TGCGCCAGCAGCCCCATTAGGTCGTTTAAAAACATTCAGTACTTC
>NA|TRBJ1-1|NA|TRBV4-3
CASSSLGGTTEAFF
TGCGCCAGCAGCTCTCTGGGGGGCACCACTGAAGCTTTCTTT
>NA|TRBJ1-2|NA|TRBV11-2
CASSLVGPYGYTF
TGTGCCAGCAGCTTGGTAGGGCCCTATGGCTACACCTTC
>NA|TRBJ1-1|NA|TRBV6-2/TRBV6-3
CASSYSWGSENTEAFF
TGTGCCAGCAGTTACTCCTGGGGATCGGAGAACACTGAAGCTTTCTTT
>TRBD2|TRBJ2-3|few|TRBV6-1
CASSEAKSLAGGADTQYF
TGTGCCAGCAGTGAAGCGAAAAGCCTAGCGGGGGGAGCAGATACGCAGTATTTT
>NA|TRBJ2-1|NA|TRBV11-2
CASSLDQEQFF
TGTGCCAGCAGCTTAGACCAGGAGCAGTTCTTC
>TRBD1|TRBJ1-5|NA|TRBV20-1
CSADRDNQPQHF
TGCAGTGCCGACAGGGACAATCAGCCCCAGCATTTT
>NA|TRBJ1-1|few|TRBV10-2
CASSESTDSRAFF
TGCGCCAGCAGTGAATCGACAGATTCGAGAGCTTTCTTT
>NA|TRBJ1-2|many|TRBV12-3/TRBV12-4
CASSLADGDYTF
TGTGCCAGCAGTTTAGCGGATGGGGACTACACCTTC
>NA|TRBJ2-3|few|TRBV20-1
CSAPRTVSTDTQYF
TGCAGTGCACCCCGGACAGTAAGCACAGATACGCAGTATTTT